This T cell receptor beta chain was documented in a study of blood T cell repertoires in COVID-19. Background on the study: Sample material is recorded as cDNA or gDNA derived from T cells, B-cell-depleted T cells, or PBMCs.

Under the authors' procedure: For nucleated cells, counts were estimated from reference gene primer amplification. Libraries were prepared by immunoSEQ multiplex PCR; TCRdb keeps only in-frame clonotypes and omits some of them. That table is the source of V, J and clone size, and D and trimming were worked out from the DNA. In the table there are approximately 270,000 clones, approximately 85% of which are singletons. In germline, CDR1 is MNHEY, CDR2 SVGAGI. V was pared by 6 bases and J by 0 bases, with 12 bases between. The CDR3 spans 15 residues. Participants had their cohort set by participant-reported clinical history. Recovery meant two consecutive negative NP/OP PCR tests, professional clearance, or resolved symptoms.

V is TRBV6-5 and J is TRBJ1-5; D unresolved. The receptor was isolated from a woman between 50 and 59 years old who had recovered from COVID-19. The sequenced material came from PBMCs or T cells enriched from blood (not recorded which). The CDR3 sequence is CASRSVGASNQPQHF. As DNA, the CDR3 is TGTGCCAGCAGGTCGGTAGGAGCTAGCAATCAGCCCCAGCATTTT.